The 16 T cell receptor beta chains presented below share a single source sample, sequenced in a study of blood T cell repertoires in COVID-19. Repertoires were generated with immunoSEQ multiplex PCR, while TCRdb's copy carries only in-frame clones and drops some. The data show 100,000 to 150,000 clones, roughly 83% seen once. The specimen sequenced was peripheral blood. The origin of the receptors is a man in his sixties with acute or convalescent COVID-19.

This chain connects TRBV6-1 to TRBJ1-4; 7 positions agree with TRBD1. V lost 4 bases and J lost 8; bases outside the gene matches: 13. The CDR3 has 16 amino acids. Germline-derived CDR1 and CDR2 are MNHNS and SASEGT. CDR3: CASSGGRGRLVEKLFF. The CDR3 nucleotides read TGTGCCAGCAGTGGGGGAAGGGGGCGTCTGGTCGAAAAACTGTTTTTT.

This clone is a singleton in its sample. This CDR3 reads CASSRTGVGETQYF. For the CDR3, the DNA is TGCGCCAGCAGCCGCACGGGGGTAGGGGAGACCCAGTACTTC. This chain uses TRBV5-1 with TRBJ2-5, with D perhaps TRBD2 (6 bases). The germline V and J ends were trimmed by 4 bases and 5 bases, with 15 bases remaining between them. Germline values: CDR1 SGHRS, CDR2 YFSETQ. The CDR3 is 14 residues long.

A single count supports this clone. The chain carries TRBV7-2 and TRBJ2-2; tentative D call: TRBD1 (5 bases). CDR3 length: 15 amino acids. V dropped 5 bases and J dropped 4 bases, with 14 bases sitting between them. The germline CDR1 and CDR2 sequences are SGHTA and FQGNSA. This CDR3 reads CASSHDPRGTGELFF. In DNA, the CDR3 is TGTGCCAGCAGCCACGACCCAAGGGGCACCGGGGAGCTGTTTTTT.

This clone was seen only once. This chain links TRBV11-3 with TRBJ2-1; D is undetermined. This CDR3 contains 13 residues. The V and J ends lost 4 bases and 9 bases respectively, with 13 bases between them. Germline values: CDR1 SGHNT, CDR2 YENEEA. DNA for the CDR3: TGTGCCAGCAGCTCAACCACTGTGAGTGAGCAGTTCTTC. As protein: CASSSTTVSEQFF.

The V call is TRBV30, the J call TRBJ2-7; D is perhaps TRBD2 (7 bases). V lost 4 bases to trimming and J lost 0 bases, with 10 bases between them. The CDR3 sequence is 13 residues long. Germline CDR1 is GTSNPN and CDR2 is SVGIG (reference sequence). In DNA, the CDR3 is TGTGCCTGGAAGCGGGACAACTCCTACGAGCAGTACTTC. Amino acid sequence: CAWKRDNSYEQYF.

The chain joins TRBV23-1 to TRBJ2-5, with 10 bases that match TRBD2. TRBV23-1 is sorted into the ORF group, with uncertain function. CDR3 length: 12 residues. J gave up 5 bases and V 8 bases, and 2 bases lay outside the gene matches. CDR3 protein: CASPAGGETQYF. The DNA for the CDR3 is TGCGCCAGCCCAGCGGGAGGGGAGACCCAGTACTTC.

This clone was counted between two and nine times. The chain links TRBV30 to TRBJ1-1; 7 nucleotides match TRBD1. J was trimmed by 0 bases and V by 4 bases; bases with no gene match: 5. The CDR3 is made up of 14 amino acids. Germline CDR1 and CDR2: GTSNPN and SVGIG (reference sequence). CDR3 region: CAWIMTGMNTEAFF. Here the CDR3 DNA reads TGTGCCTGGATCATGACAGGGATGAACACTGAAGCTTTCTTT.

The DNA of the CDR3 is TGTGCCAGCGGGGGCCTCCAAGAGACCCAGTACTTC. Its protein is CASGGLQETQYF. The rearrangement joins TRBV2 to TRBJ2-5, with D possibly being TRBD1 (6 bases). This CDR3 has 12 residues. The germline CDR1 and CDR2 sequences are SNHLY and FYNNEI. The germline V and J ends were trimmed by 8 bases and 1 base, with 8 bases remaining between them.

The J gene is TRBJ2-1, the V gene TRBV4-1; TRBD2 agrees at 8 bases. V gave up 4 bases and J gave up 0 bases; unmatched junction bases: 5. This CDR3 is 16 amino acids long. CDR1 and CDR2 from the germline V gene are MGHRA and YSYEKL. The CDR3 loop is CASSLPSGRSYNEQFF. The CDR3 DNA reads as TGCGCCAGCAGCCTTCCTAGCGGGCGCTCCTACAATGAGCAGTTCTTC.

This chain connects TRBV5-1 to TRBJ2-4; D is possibly TRBD1 (6 bases). Deletions cut 6 bases from V and 0 bases from J, with 25 bases between. The germline V gene encodes CDR1 SGHRS and CDR2 YFSETQ. CDR3 size: 19 residues. The CDR3 spells CASNKSLRTGRVAKNIQYF. The CDR3 DNA is TGCGCCAGCAACAAATCCCTCCGCACAGGGAGAGTAGCCAAAAACATTCAGTACTTC.

The count of this clone is one. The chain recombines TRBV19 with TRBJ1-2; 9 positions agree with TRBD1. The CDR3 consists of 16 residues. Losses at the gene ends were 3 bases for V and 4 bases for J; bases not matched to a gene: 9. In germline, CDR1 is LNHDA, CDR2 SQIVND (reference sequence). CDR3 sequence reads: CASSIRDRASSYGYTF. The CDR3 DNA is TGTGCCAGTAGTATCCGGGACAGGGCCTCCAGCTATGGCTACACCTTC.

V and J are TRBV5-1 and TRBJ2-1, with 8 positions matching TRBD2. Per the germline V gene, CDR1 is SGHRS and CDR2 is YFSETQ. Losses at the gene ends were 0 bases for V and 5 bases for J; bases not matched to a gene: 4. The CDR3 is made up of 15 amino acids. CDR3 in amino acids: CASSLVGGGNNEQFF. In DNA, the CDR3 is TGCGCCAGCAGCTTGGTGGGCGGGGGGAACAATGAGCAGTTCTTC.

V gene TRBV7-9 combines with J gene TRBJ1-5; D possibly corresponds to TRBD1 (5 bases). Per the germline V gene, CDR1 is SEHNR and CDR2 is FQNEAQ (reference sequence). This CDR3 region has 15 residues. The V and J ends lost 1 base and 2 bases respectively, with 9 bases between them. The DNA of the CDR3 is TGTGCCAGCAGCTTAGATCCAGGGCGCAATCAGCCCCAGCATTTT. The encoded protein is CASSLDPGRNQPQHF.

The chain combines TRBV5-1 with TRBJ2-2, with 8 bases fitting TRBD1. The CDR3 spans 14 residues. V lost 4 bases, J lost 5 bases, and 4 bases stayed unmatched. Germline V gives CDR1 SGHRS, CDR2 YFSETQ. CDR3 region: CASSGTGNTGELFF. The CDR3 DNA reads TGCGCCAGCAGCGGGACAGGCAATACCGGGGAGCTGTTTTTT. Looking up the rest from reference TRBV5-1 and TRBJ2-2 gives the full variable domain: KAGVTQTPRYLIKTRGQQVTLSCSPISGHRSVSWYQQTPGQGLQFLFEYFSETQRNKGNFPGRFSGRQFSNSRSEMNVSTLELGDSALYLCASSGTGNTGELFFGEGSRLTVL.

The chain joins TRBV19 to TRBJ1-5; D is ambiguous. This CDR3 spans 12 amino acids. Deletions cut 3 bases from V and 4 bases from J, with 4 bases between. The germline gives CDR1 LNHDA, CDR2 SQIVND (reference sequence). The DNA for the CDR3 is TGTGCCAGTAGTATCAGGAATCAGCCCCAGCATTTT. This encodes CASSIRNQPQHF.

The chain carries TRBV7-9 and TRBJ1-2; 7 bases agree with TRBD1. The V and J ends lost 3 bases and 4 bases, in that order; junction bases with no gene match: 17. The CDR3 has 18 amino acids. Germline CDR1 SEHNR, CDR2 FQNEAQ (reference sequence). CDR3 in amino acids: CASSFPGQVDFVGYGYTF. CDR3 nucleotides: TGTGCCAGCAGCTTTCCTGGACAGGTGGATTTTGTGGGCTATGGCTACACCTTC. Variable domain in full (rest from reference TRBV7-9 and TRBJ1-2): DTGVSQNPRHKITKRGQNVTFRCDPISEHNRLYWYRQTLGQGPEFLTYFQNEAQLEKSRLLSDRFSAERPKGSFSTLEIQRTEQGDSAMYLCASSFPGQVDFVGYGYTFGSGTRLTVV.